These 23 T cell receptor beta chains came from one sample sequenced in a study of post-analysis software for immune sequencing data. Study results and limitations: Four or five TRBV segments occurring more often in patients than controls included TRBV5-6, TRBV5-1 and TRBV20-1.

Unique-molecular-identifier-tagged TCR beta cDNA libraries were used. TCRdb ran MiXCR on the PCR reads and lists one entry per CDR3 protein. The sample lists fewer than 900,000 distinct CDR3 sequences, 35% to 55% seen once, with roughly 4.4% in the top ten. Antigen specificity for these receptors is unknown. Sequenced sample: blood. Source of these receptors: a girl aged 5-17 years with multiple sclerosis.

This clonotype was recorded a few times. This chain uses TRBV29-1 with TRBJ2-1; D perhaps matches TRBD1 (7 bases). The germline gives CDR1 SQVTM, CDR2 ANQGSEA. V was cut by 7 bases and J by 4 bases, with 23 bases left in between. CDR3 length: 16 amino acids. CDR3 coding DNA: TGCAGCGCTCATTCGCCCGAGACAGGGACTTACAATGAGCAGTTCTTC. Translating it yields CSAHSPETGTYNEQFF.

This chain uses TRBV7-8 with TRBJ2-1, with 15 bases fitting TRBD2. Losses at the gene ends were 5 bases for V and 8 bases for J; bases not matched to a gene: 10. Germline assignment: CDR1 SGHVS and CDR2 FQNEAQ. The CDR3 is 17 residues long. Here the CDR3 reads CASSLGLAGGVSDEQFF. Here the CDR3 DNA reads TGTGCCAGCAGCCTTGGACTAGCGGGAGGGGTAAGCGATGAGCAGTTCTTC.

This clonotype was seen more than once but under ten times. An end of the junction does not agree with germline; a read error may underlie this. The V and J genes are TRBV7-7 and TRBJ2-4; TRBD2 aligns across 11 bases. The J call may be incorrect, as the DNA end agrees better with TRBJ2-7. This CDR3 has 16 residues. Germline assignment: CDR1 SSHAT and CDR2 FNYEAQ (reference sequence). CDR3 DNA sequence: TGTGCTAGCAGCCCCCTTGAACTAGCGGGAGTCGGCGAGCAGTACTTC. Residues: CASSPLELAGVGEQYF.

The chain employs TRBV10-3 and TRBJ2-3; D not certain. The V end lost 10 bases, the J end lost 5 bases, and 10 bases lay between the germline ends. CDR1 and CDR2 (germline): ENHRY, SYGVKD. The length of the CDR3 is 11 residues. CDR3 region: CATEVGDTQYF. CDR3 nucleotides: TGTGCCACGGAAGTGGGAGATACGCAGTATTTT.

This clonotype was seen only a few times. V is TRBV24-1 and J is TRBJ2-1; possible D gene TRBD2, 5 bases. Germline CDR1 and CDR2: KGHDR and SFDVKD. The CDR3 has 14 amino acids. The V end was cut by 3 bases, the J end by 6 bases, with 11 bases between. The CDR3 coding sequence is TGTGCCACCAGTGATCGAGGGAGACCCAATGAGCAGTTCTTC. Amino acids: CATSDRGRPNEQFF.

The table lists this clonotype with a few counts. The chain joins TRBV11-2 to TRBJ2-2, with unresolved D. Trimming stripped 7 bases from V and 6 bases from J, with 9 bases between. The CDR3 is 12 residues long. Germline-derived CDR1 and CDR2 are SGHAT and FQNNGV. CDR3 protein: CASTPYAGELFF. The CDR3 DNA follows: TGTGCCAGCACTCCCTACGCCGGGGAGCTGTTTTTT.

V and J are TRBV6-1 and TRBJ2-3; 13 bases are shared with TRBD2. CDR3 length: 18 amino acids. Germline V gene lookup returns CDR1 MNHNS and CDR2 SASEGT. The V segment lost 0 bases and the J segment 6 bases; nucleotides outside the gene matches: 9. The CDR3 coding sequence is TGTGCCAGCAGTGAAGCCCCTCCCGGACTAGCGGGGGCGGATACGCAGTATTTT. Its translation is CASSEAPPGLAGADTQYF.

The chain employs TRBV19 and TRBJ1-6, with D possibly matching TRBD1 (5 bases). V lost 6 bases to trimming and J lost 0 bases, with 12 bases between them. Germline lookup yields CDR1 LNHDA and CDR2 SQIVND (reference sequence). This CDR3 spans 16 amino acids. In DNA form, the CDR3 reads TGTGCCAGTAGAAGGGACTCAAGCTCCTATAATTCACCCCTCCACTTT. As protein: CASRRDSSSYNSPLHF.

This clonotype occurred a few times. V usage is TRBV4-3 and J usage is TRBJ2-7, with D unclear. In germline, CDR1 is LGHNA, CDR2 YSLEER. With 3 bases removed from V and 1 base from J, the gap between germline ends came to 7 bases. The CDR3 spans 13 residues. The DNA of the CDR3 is TGCGCCAGCAGCCAGTACTTTTCCTACGAGCAGTACTTC. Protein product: CASSQYFSYEQYF.

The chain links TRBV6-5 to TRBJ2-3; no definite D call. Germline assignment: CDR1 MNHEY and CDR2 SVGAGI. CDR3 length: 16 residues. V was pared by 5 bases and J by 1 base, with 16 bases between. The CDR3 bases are TGTGCCAGCAGTCCTTTAGCAGTTGGGGGCACAGATACGCAGTATTTT. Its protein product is CASSPLAVGGTDTQYF.

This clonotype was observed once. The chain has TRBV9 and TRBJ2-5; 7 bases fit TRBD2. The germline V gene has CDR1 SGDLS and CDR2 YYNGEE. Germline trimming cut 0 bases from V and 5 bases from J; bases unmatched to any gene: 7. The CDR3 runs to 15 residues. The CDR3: CASSVGGGSSETQYF. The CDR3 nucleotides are TGTGCCAGCAGCGTAGGGGGCGGGAGTTCTGAGACCCAGTACTTC.

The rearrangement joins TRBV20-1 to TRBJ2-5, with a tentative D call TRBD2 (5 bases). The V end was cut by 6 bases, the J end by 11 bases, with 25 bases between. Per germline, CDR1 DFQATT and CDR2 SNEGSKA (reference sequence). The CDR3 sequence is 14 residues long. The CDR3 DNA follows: TGCAGTGCCTCGTGGGAGTTAGTACGCAATGAGCAGTACTTC. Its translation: CSASWELVRNEQYF.

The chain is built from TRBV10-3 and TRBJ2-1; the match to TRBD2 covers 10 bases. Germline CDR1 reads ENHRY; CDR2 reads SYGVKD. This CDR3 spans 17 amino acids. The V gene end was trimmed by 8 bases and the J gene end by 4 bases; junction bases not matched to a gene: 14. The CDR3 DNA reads TGTGCCATCGGCGAGGGGAGCGGGAGGGCCTCATACAATGAGCAGTTCTTC. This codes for CAIGEGSGRASYNEQFF.

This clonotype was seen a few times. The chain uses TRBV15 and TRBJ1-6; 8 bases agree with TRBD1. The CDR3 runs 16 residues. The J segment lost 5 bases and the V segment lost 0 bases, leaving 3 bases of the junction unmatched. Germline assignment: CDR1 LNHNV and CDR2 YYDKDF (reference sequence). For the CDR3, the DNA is TGTGCCACCAGCAGAGACCAGGGGGCAAATAATTCACCCCTCCACTTT. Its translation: CATSRDQGANNSPLHF.

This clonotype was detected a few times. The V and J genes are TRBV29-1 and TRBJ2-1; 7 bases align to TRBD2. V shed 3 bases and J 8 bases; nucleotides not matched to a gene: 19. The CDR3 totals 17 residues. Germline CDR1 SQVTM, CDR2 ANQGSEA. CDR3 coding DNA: TGCAGCGTTGAGATCCGGCGCCCTAGCGGCCTTGGGGATGAGCAGTTCTTC. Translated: CSVEIRRPSGLGDEQFF.

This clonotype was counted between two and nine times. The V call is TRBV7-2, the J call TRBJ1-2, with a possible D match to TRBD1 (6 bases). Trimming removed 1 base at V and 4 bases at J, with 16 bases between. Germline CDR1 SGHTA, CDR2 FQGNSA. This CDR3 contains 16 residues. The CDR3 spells CASSLDPLQGGYGYTF. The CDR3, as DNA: TGTGCCAGCAGCTTAGATCCCCTACAGGGTGGCTATGGCTACACCTTC.

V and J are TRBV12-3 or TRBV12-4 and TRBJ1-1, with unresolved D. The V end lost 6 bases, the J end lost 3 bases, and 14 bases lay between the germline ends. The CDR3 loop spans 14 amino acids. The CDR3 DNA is TGTGCCAGCAGCCTCGGTGTCGGGGACACTGAAGCTTTCTTT. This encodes CASSLGVGDTEAFF.

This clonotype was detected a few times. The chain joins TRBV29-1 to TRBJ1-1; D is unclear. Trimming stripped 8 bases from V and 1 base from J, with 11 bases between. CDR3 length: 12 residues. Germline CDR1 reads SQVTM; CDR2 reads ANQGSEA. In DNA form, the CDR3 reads TGCAGCACATCAGCGGGGAACACTGAAGCTTTCTTT. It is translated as CSTSAGNTEAFF.

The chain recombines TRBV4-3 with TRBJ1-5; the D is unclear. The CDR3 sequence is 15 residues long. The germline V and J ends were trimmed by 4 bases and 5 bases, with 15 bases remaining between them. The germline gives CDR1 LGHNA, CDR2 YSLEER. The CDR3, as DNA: TGCGCCAGCAGCCTTAGTACGGACGGTGATCAGCCCCAGCATTTT. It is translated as CASSLSTDGDQPQHF.

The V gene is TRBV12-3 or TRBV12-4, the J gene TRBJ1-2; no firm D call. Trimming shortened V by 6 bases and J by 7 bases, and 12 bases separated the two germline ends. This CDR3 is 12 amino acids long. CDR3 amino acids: CASSPTRIGYTF. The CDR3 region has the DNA TGTGCCAGCAGCCCTACCCGCATTGGCTACACCTTC.

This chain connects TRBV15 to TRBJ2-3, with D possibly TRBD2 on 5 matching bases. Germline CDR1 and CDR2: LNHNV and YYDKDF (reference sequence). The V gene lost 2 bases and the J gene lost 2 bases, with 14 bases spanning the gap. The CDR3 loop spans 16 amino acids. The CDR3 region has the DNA TGTGCCACCAGCAGACCGTCCAGCGGAGACACAGATACGCAGTATTTT. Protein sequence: CATSRPSSGDTDTQYF. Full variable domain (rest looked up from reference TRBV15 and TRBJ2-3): DAMVIQNPRYQVTQFGKPVTLSCSQTLNHNVMYWYQQKSSQAPKLLFHYYDKDFNNEADTPDNFQSRRPNTSFCFLDIRSPGLGDTAMYLCATSRPSSGDTDTQYFGPGTRLTVL.

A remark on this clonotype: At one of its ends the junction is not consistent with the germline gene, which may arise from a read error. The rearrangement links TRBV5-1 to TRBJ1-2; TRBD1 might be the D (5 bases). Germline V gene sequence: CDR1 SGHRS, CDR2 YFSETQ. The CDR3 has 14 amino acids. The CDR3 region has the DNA TGCGCCAGCAGCCCCGGGGCGAATTCCTATGACTACACCTTC. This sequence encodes CASSPGANSYDYTF.

The CDR3 DNA reads as TGTGCCATCAGTGACGGGACAGACTCCCTGGATGGCTACACCTTC. This gives the protein CAISDGTDSLDGYTF. The rearrangement uses TRBV10-3 and TRBJ1-2; 7 bases line up with TRBD1. This CDR3 region has 15 residues. V was clipped by 3 bases and J by 6 bases; unmatched bases: 10. Germline assignment: CDR1 ENHRY and CDR2 SYGVKD.